This TCR beta chain emerged from a study of cytomegalovirus exposure and HLA in healthy donors. Overall study findings and caveats: In an earlier analysis, about 87% or about 30%: the productive usage of most TCR beta V segments.

The CDR3 contains 12 residues. Germline CDR1 is MNHNS and CDR2 is SASEGT. V shed 8 bases and J shed 2 bases, with 9 bases lying between them. The PCR used 60 Vbeta and 13 Jbeta primers. In the original workflow: Later, an analysis found approximately 80 million unique TCR beta chains, and 8.5 million to 12 million of these were shared. The protocol was immunoSEQ multiplex PCR, while the TCRdb copy is restricted to in-frame clones and leaves out a portion. Clone size and V and J calls were adopted from that table, with D and trimming inferred from the DNA. Of roughly 120,000 clones listed, about 70% were seen once; the top ten hold around 0.9%. About this clone: Its antigen is not identified.

The TCR was taken from a woman aged 30 to 39 in good health and CMV-seronegative. The chain recombines TRBV6-1 with TRBJ2-5; D gene uncertain. Material: PBMCs. The CDR3 spells CASLTAQETQYF. The CDR3 region has the DNA TGTGCCAGCCTTACAGCACAAGAGACCCAGTACTTC.